The 28 T cell receptor beta chains listed next were all sequenced from one sample in a study of OX40 agonist ivuxolimab in advanced cancers. The table came from immunoSEQ multiplex PCR; TCRdb's copy has only in-frame clones and leaves some out. In the table there are about 58,000 clones, approximately 88% of which are singletons. Material: CD4+ or CD8+ T cells sorted from blood, obtained in a trial of the OX40 agonist ivuxolimab. These receptors were collected from an adult with an advanced solid tumor such as melanoma, head and neck, liver or kidney cancer.

The V and J genes are TRBV25-1 and TRBJ1-5; D is perhaps TRBD1 (6 bases). This CDR3 spans 14 amino acids. Germline V gives CDR1 MGHDK, CDR2 SYGVNS. The V and J ends lost 6 bases and 3 bases respectively, with 12 bases between them. The CDR3 sequence: CASRKRDINQPQHF. The CDR3 DNA is TGTGCCAGCAGGAAACGGGACATCAATCAGCCCCAGCATTTT.

This chain joins TRBV7-3 and TRBJ2-2; 7 bases match TRBD2. Germline assignment: CDR1 SGHTA and CDR2 FQGTGA. V lost 2 bases and J lost 3; bases outside the gene matches: 0. The CDR3 length is 14 residues. CDR3 DNA sequence: TGTGCCAGCAGCTTAGGGGGGGACACCGGGGAGCTGTTTTTT. Its translation is CASSLGGDTGELFF.

The chain recombines TRBV28 with TRBJ1-5; 10 bases are shared with TRBD1. Germline CDR1 MDHEN, CDR2 SYDVKM. The CDR3 contains 17 residues. V was clipped by 5 bases and J by 4 bases; unmatched bases: 11. DNA for the CDR3: TGTGCCAGCAGTCCCCGACAGGGGGCTCCGTTTAATCAGCCCCAGCATTTT. This codes for CASSPRQGAPFNQPQHF.

The chain carries TRBV5-3 and TRBJ2-2; possibly TRBD2 for D (6 bases). TRBV5-3 is given ORF status, its function remaining uncertain. V was cut by 0 bases and J by 5 bases, with 8 bases left in between. The CDR3 extends over 14 amino acids. CDR3 sequence (DNA): TGTGCCAGAAGCTTGGCGGGAGAAACCGGGGAGCTGTTTTTT. Amino acids: CARSLAGETGELFF.

Only one count was recorded for this clone. This rearrangement joins TRBV11-1 to TRBJ1-4; no firm D call. Trimming cost V 5 bases and J 3 bases, with 10 bases left between them. The V gene's germline CDR1 is SGHAT and CDR2 FQDESV (reference sequence). CDR3 size: 14 residues. The CDR3 spells CASSDGSANEKLFF. CDR3 coding DNA: TGTGCCAGCAGCGACGGCTCGGCTAATGAAAAACTGTTTTTT.

Worth noting for this clone: With a much larger clone just one base away, this may be a read error. The chain recombines TRBV28 with TRBJ1-2; D call uncertain. Germline V gene sequence: CDR1 MDHEN, CDR2 SYDVKM. With 5 bases removed from V and 2 bases from J, the gap between germline ends came to 3 bases. The CDR3 consists of 11 residues. The CDR3 DNA reads TGTGCCAGCAGTCAAAACTATGGCTACACCTTC. Translation gives CASSQNYGYTF.

The J gene is TRBJ2-2, the V gene TRBV5-5; TRBD1 matches at 10 bases. The germline V gene has CDR1 SGHKS and CDR2 YYEKEE (reference sequence). V lost 4 bases and J lost 4; bases outside the gene matches: 1. The CDR3 length is 14 residues. The CDR3 nucleotides are TGTGCCAGCAGCAGGACAGGGGGCACCGGGGAGCTGTTTTTT. Its protein is CASSRTGGTGELFF.

This clone was recorded a few times. The rearrangement joins TRBV7-3 to TRBJ1-1; perhaps TRBD1 as D (5 bases). The CDR3 covers 13 residues. Per the germline V gene, CDR1 is SGHTA and CDR2 is FQGTGA. Trimming left V 5 bases short and J 1 base short, with 8 bases between. The CDR3 sequence: CASSRDGNTEAFF. The CDR3 DNA reads as TGTGCCAGCAGCCGGGACGGGAACACTGAAGCTTTCTTT.

The rearrangement joins TRBV5-1 to TRBJ2-3, with 7 bases aligning to TRBD2. Germline loops: CDR1 SGHRS, CDR2 YFSETQ. J was trimmed by 0 bases and V by 4 bases; bases with no gene match: 2. This CDR3 has 14 amino acids. CDR3 in amino acids: CASSLSGSTDTQYF. CDR3 DNA sequence: TGCGCCAGCAGCCTTAGCGGGAGCACAGATACGCAGTATTTT.

V and J are TRBV4-3 and TRBJ2-1; 7 nucleotides agree with TRBD2. V shed 6 bases, J shed 5 bases, and the junction held 10 bases outside the gene matches. CDR1 is LGHNA and CDR2 is YSLEER in the germline V gene. The CDR3 is 15 amino acids. CDR3 loop: CASSLTAGTNNEQFF. DNA of the CDR3: TGCGCCAGCAGTCTCACCGCCGGGACTAACAATGAGCAGTTCTTC.

CDR3 in DNA: TGTGCCAGCAGCTTAGAATCTTCCACCGAGCAGTACTTC. This codes for CASSLESSTEQYF. The rearrangement joins TRBV7-8 to TRBJ2-7; D is unresolved. This CDR3 contains 13 residues. The germline V gene encodes CDR1 SGHVS and CDR2 FQNEAQ. V dropped 1 base and J dropped 6 bases, with 10 bases sitting between them.

The chain uses TRBV10-3 and TRBJ2-5; possible D gene TRBD2, 5 bases. This CDR3 spans 11 amino acids. Germline assignment: CDR1 ENHRY and CDR2 SYGVKD. Trimming cost V 9 bases and J 5 bases, with 10 bases left between them. CDR3: CAMGSAETQYF. The CDR3 region has the DNA TGTGCCATGGGGAGTGCGGAGACCCAGTACTTC.

This chain joins TRBV2 and TRBJ1-4; TRBD1 matches 8 bases. In germline, CDR1 is SNHLY, CDR2 FYNNEI. The CDR3 length is 14 residues. The trim removed 7 bases at V and 6 bases at J, leaving 7 bases unmatched. The CDR3 sequence: CASTARGLYEKLFF. The CDR3 DNA is TGTGCCAGCACAGCCAGGGGGCTTTATGAAAAACTGTTTTTT. Together with reference TRBV2 and TRBJ1-4, the CDR3 gives the full variable domain: EPEVTQTPSHQVTQMGQEVILRCVPISNHLYFYWYRQILGQKVEFLVSFYNNEISEKSEIFDDQFSVERPDGSNFTLKIRSTKLEDSAMYFCASTARGLYEKLFFGSGTQLSVL.

The rearrangement links TRBV7-8 to TRBJ2-5; D ambiguous. Deletions cut 5 bases from V and 0 bases from J, with 7 bases between. The CDR3 length is 13 residues. Germline assignment: CDR1 SGHVS and CDR2 FQNEAQ. The CDR3 reads CASSPRYQETQYF. The CDR3 nucleotides read TGTGCCAGCAGCCCAAGGTACCAAGAGACCCAGTACTTC.

This chain links TRBV6-1 with TRBJ1-6; no clear D. Germline CDR1 and CDR2: MNHNS and SASEGT. Trimming stripped 1 base from V and 5 bases from J, with 12 bases between. The length of the CDR3 is 16 residues. The CDR3 region has the DNA TGTGCCAGCAGTGAAGGAATGAGACCGGATAATTCACCCCTCCACTTT. This codes for CASSEGMRPDNSPLHF.

The V and J genes are TRBV11-2 and TRBJ1-1; D gene uncertain. CDR1 and CDR2 (germline): SGHAT, FQNNGV. Trimming left V 1 base short and J 7 bases short, with 10 bases between. This CDR3 spans 13 amino acids. The CDR3 here is CASSLGLRDEAFF. The CDR3 nucleotides read TGTGCCAGCAGCTTAGGGCTTCGGGATGAAGCTTTCTTT.

This clone was observed a single time. The rearrangement links TRBV4-3 to TRBJ2-3, with a weak D call TRBD2 (5 bases). The ends were cut back, 0 bases at V and 6 bases at J, with 7 bases in the middle. This CDR3 contains 13 residues. From germline, CDR1 is LGHNA and CDR2 YSLEER. The CDR3 region has the DNA TGCGCCAGCAGCCAAGATCGAGGGGATACGCAGTATTTT. It codes for CASSQDRGDTQYF.

This clone was seen a few times. The same CDR3 can be traced to other DNA sequences in this sample. The rearrangement joins TRBV2 to TRBJ2-5; D is unclear. The germline V gene encodes CDR1 SNHLY and CDR2 FYNNEI. V gave up 4 bases and J gave up 1 base, with 7 bases separating them. This CDR3 is built from 13 residues. The CDR3 protein is CASSVHSQETQYF. The CDR3 bases are TGTGCCAGCAGTGTACACAGCCAAGAGACCCAGTACTTC.

This clone turned up a few times. The chain links TRBV2 to TRBJ2-1; the D is unclear. Germline CDR1 reads SNHLY; CDR2 reads FYNNEI. Between the trimmed V and J ends, which lost 4 bases and 2 bases, there was a span of 9 bases. The CDR3 runs to 14 residues. For the CDR3, the DNA is TGTGCCAGCAGTGGACTCTTAACCTACAATGAGCAGTTCTTC. Protein product: CASSGLLTYNEQFF.

This chain connects TRBV15 to TRBJ2-5; 10 positions agree with TRBD1. Germline V gene data show CDR1 as LNHNV and CDR2 as YYDKDF (reference sequence). The CDR3 runs to 14 residues. V gave up 3 bases and J gave up 11 bases; unmatched junction bases: 9. In DNA form, the CDR3 reads TGTGCCACCAGCAGGGCGGGGACAGGGGTTGTGCAGTACTTC. This gives the protein CATSRAGTGVVQYF.

The chain combines TRBV27 with TRBJ2-3; D is unresolved. V was clipped by 6 bases and J by 7 bases, with 14 bases between them. The CDR3 covers 13 residues. Per the germline V gene, CDR1 is MNHEY and CDR2 is SMNVEV (reference sequence). Here the CDR3 reads CASREILRNTQYF. The CDR3 DNA is TGTGCCAGCAGGGAAATCCTCCGAAATACGCAGTATTTT.

The V and J genes are TRBV10-2 and TRBJ2-3, with TRBD1 matching 10 bases. This CDR3 spans 17 amino acids. The V gene end was trimmed by 0 bases and the J gene end by 1 base; junction bases not matched to a gene: 4. CDR1 and CDR2 from the germline V gene are WSHSY and SAAADI. For the CDR3, the DNA is TGCGCCAGCAGTGAGTCTAGGGGGACAGGGGGCACAGATACGCAGTATTTT. It encodes CASSESRGTGGTDTQYF.

This rearrangement joins TRBV19 to TRBJ2-2; TRBD2 matches at 8 bases. The length of the CDR3 is 20 residues. Germline-derived CDR1 and CDR2 are LNHDA and SQIVND (reference sequence). V trimming: 2 bases; J trimming: 0 bases; junction bases outside the gene matches: 14. The CDR3 bases are TGTGCCAGTAGTATATTCCTCTTAAATACGGGAGGGACGAACACCGGGGAGCTGTTTTTT. Encoded protein: CASSIFLLNTGGTNTGELFF.

The CDR3 coding sequence is TGTGCCAGCAGCTCCCCGGTCGCTAGCGGGGGTCTAAATGAGCAGTTCTTC. Protein sequence: CASSSPVASGGLNEQFF. The rearrangement joins TRBV7-2 to TRBJ2-1; TRBD2 agrees at 10 bases. V shed 4 bases, J shed 7 bases, and the junction held 13 bases outside the gene matches. Germline V gene data show CDR1 as SGHTA and CDR2 as FQGNSA. The CDR3 has 17 amino acids.

Remarks on this clone: The sample holds other DNA sequences that translate to the same CDR3. The gene calls are TRBV28 and TRBJ1-1, with a possible D match to TRBD1 (5 bases). V lost 7 bases to trimming and J lost 4 bases, with 10 bases between them. The CDR3 has 12 residues. Germline V lookup: CDR1 MDHEN, CDR2 SYDVKM. The DNA of the CDR3 is TGTGCCAGCAAGTTGGGGGGCACTGAAGCTTTCTTT. Its protein product is CASKLGGTEAFF. Together with reference TRBV28 and TRBJ1-1, the CDR3 gives the full variable domain: DVKVTQSSRYLVKRTGEKVFLECVQDMDHENMFWYRQDPGLGLRLIYFSYDVKMKEKGDIPEGYSVSREKKERFSLILESASTNQTSMYLCASKLGGTEAFFGQGTRLTVV.

J is TRBJ2-6 and V is TRBV19, with D possibly being TRBD2 (5 bases). The CDR3 loop spans 13 amino acids. V was trimmed by 9 bases and J by 2 bases, leaving 8 bases between them. In germline, CDR1 is LNHDA, CDR2 SQIVND (reference sequence). The CDR3 DNA follows: TGTGCCAGCACGGGAACTGGGGCCAACGTCCTGACTTTC. Its protein is CASTGTGANVLTF. The whole variable domain, remainder taken from reference TRBV19 and TRBJ2-6, is DGGITQSPKYLFRKEGQNVTLSCEQNLNHDAMYWYRQDPGQGLRLIYYSQIVNDFQKGDIAEGYSVSREKKESFPLTVTSAQKNPTAFYLCASTGTGANVLTFGAGSRLTVL.

The J gene is TRBJ1-4, the V gene TRBV7-2, with 7 bases lining up with TRBD1. J was trimmed by 4 bases and V by 4 bases; bases with no gene match: 3. The V gene's germline CDR1 is SGHTA and CDR2 FQGNSA. The CDR3 has 14 amino acids. CDR3 nucleotides: TGTGCCAGCAGCTCGGGACAGCTTAATGAAAAACTGTTTTTT. It yields the protein CASSSGQLNEKLFF. The whole variable domain, remainder taken from reference TRBV7-2 and TRBJ1-4, is GAGVSQSPSNKVTEKGKDVELRCDPISGHTALYWYRQSLGQGLEFLIYFQGNSAPDKSGLPSDRFSAERTGGSVSTLTIQRTQQEDSAVYLCASSSGQLNEKLFFGSGTQLSVL.

The V call is TRBV6-1, the J call TRBJ1-6, with D perhaps matching TRBD1 (6 bases). V lost 7 bases and J 1 base, leaving 17 bases between the germline ends. CDR3 size: 17 residues. Germline values: CDR1 MNHNS, CDR2 SASEGT. CDR3 amino acids: CASTDQGLGSYNSPLHF. CDR3 sequence (DNA): TGTGCCAGCACTGATCAGGGGTTAGGTTCCTATAATTCACCCCTCCACTTT.